This note documents a single T cell receptor beta chain sequence. Sequencing used immunoSEQ multiplex PCR; TCRdb keeps in-frame clones, though not all of them. Altogether a few hundred thousand clones are present, approximately 96% being singletons, with the ten largest covering about 0.32%. This sample is drawn from a study of shared clonotypes between healthy human individuals. This TCR derives from a man aged 25-45 years in good health. Sequenced: memory CD8+ T cells sorted from blood. Subset described: CD45RO+ cells pooled with CCR7-negative TemRA cells.

The CDR3 protein is CSVEDPGDSYEQYF. In DNA form, the CDR3 reads TGCAGCGTTGAAGACCCGGGGGACTCCTACGAGCAGTACTTC. This chain joins TRBV29-1 and TRBJ2-7, with a possible D match to TRBD2 (6 bases). Trimming cost V 0 bases and J 0 bases, with 9 bases left between them. The CDR3 length is 14 residues. Germline values: CDR1 SQVTM, CDR2 ANQGSEA.